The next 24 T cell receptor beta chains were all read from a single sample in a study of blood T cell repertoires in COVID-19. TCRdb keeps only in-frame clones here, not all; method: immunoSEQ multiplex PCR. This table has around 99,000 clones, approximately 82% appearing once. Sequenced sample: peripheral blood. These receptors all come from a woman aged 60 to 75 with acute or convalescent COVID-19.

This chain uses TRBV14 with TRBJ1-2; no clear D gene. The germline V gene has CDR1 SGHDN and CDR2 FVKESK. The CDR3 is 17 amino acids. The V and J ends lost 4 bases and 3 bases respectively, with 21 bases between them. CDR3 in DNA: TGTGCCAGCAGCCCGTCCCTCGGCGCGGCCGTAGACTATGGCTACACCTTC. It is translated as CASSPSLGAAVDYGYTF.

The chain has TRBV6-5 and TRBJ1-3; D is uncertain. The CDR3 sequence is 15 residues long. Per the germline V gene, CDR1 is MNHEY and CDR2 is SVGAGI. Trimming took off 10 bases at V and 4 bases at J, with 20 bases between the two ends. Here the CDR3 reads CATYKRATGGNTIYF. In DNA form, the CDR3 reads TGTGCCACCTACAAGAGGGCTACCGGGGGAAACACCATATATTTT.

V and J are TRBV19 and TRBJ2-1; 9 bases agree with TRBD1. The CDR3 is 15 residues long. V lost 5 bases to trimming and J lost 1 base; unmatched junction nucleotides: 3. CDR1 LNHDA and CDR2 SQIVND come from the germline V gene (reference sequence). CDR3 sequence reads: CASSLQGASYNEQFF. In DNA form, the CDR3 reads TGTGCCAGTAGTCTACAGGGGGCGTCCTACAATGAGCAGTTCTTC.

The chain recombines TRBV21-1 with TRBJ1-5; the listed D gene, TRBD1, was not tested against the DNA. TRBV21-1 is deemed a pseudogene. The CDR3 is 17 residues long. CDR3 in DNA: TGTGCCAGCAGCAAAGTTAGCCGGGACAGGGCAGGACAGCCCCAGCATTTT. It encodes CASSKVSRDRAGQPQHF.

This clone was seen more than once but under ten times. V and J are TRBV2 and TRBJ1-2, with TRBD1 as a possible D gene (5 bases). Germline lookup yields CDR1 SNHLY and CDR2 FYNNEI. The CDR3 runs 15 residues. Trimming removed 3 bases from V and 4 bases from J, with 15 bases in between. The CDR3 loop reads CASSESGLPSYGYTF. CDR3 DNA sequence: TGTGCCAGCAGTGAGTCAGGGTTACCCTCCTATGGCTACACCTTC.

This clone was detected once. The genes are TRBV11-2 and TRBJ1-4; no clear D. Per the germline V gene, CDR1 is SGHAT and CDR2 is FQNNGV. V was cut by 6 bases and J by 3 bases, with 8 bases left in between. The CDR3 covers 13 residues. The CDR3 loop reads CASRPGANEKLFF. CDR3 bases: TGTGCCAGCAGACCCGGGGCTAATGAAAAACTGTTTTTT.

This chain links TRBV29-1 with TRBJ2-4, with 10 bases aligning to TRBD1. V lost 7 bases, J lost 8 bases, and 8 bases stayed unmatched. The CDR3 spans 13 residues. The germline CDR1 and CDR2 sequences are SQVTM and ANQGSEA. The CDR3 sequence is CSGKTGGLDIQYF. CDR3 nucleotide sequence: TGCAGCGGAAAGACAGGGGGCTTGGACATTCAGTACTTC.

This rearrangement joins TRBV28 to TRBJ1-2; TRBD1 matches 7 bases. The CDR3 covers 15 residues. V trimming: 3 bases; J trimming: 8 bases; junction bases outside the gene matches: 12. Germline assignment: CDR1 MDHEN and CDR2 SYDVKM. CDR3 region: CASSLATTGFKGYTF. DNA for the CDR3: TGTGCCAGCAGTTTGGCCACGACAGGGTTTAAAGGCTACACCTTC.

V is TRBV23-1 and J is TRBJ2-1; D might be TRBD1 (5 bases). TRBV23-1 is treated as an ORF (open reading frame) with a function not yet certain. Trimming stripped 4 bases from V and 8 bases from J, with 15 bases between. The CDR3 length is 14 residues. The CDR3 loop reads CASSRYTGRYEQFF. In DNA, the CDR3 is TGCGCCAGCAGTCGGTATACAGGTCGTTATGAGCAGTTCTTC.

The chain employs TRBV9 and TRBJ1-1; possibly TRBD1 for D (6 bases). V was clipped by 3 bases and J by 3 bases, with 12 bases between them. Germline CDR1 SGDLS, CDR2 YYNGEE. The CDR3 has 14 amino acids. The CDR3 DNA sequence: TGTGCCAGCAGCGGACCAGGGGCGCACACTGAAGCTTTCTTT. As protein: CASSGPGAHTEAFF.

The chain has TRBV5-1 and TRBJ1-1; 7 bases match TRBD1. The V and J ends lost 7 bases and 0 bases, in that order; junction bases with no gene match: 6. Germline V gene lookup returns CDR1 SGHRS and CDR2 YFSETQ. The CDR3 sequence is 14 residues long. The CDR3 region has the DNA TGCGCCAGCGGCCGGGACAGCTTGAACACTGAAGCTTTCTTT. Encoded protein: CASGRDSLNTEAFF.

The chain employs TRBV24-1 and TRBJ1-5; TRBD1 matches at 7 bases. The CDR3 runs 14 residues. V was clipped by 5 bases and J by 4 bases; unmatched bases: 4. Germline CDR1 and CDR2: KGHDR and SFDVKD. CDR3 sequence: CATSGTGANQPQHF. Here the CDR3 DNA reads TGTGCCACCAGTGGCACAGGGGCTAATCAGCCCCAGCATTTT.

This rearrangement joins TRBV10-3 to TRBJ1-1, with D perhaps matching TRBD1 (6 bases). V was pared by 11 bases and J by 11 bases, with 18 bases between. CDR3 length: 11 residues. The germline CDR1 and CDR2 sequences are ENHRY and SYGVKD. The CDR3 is CASSPGDGAFF. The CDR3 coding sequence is TGTGCCTCCAGCCCAGGGGATGGGGCTTTCTTT.

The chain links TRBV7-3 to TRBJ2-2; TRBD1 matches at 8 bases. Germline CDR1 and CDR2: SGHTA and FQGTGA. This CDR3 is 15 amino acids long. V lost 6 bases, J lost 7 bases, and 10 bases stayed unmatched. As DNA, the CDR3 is TGTGCCAGCAGGCCGGGACAGGCTCTTAACGGGGAGCTGTTTTTT. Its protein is CASRPGQALNGELFF.

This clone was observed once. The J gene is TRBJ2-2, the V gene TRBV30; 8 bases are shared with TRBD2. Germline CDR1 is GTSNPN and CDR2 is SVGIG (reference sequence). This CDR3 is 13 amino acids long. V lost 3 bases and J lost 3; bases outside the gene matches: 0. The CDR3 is CAWSGRDTGELFF. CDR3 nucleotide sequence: TGTGCCTGGAGCGGGAGGGACACCGGGGAGCTGTTTTTT.

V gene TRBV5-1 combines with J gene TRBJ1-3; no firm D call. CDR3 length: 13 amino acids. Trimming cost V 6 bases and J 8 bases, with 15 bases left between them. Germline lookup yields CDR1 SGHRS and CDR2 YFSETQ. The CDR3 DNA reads TGCGCCAGCACGGGCCTCCCGGGAGACACCATATATTTT. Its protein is CASTGLPGDTIYF. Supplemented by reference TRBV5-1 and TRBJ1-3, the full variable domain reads KAGVTQTPRYLIKTRGQQVTLSCSPISGHRSVSWYQQTPGQGLQFLFEYFSETQRNKGNFPGRFSGRQFSNSRSEMNVSTLELGDSALYLCASTGLPGDTIYFGEGSWLTVV.

The CDR3 sequence: CSAEILGNTIYF. CDR3 sequence (DNA): TGCAGCGCTGAGATACTAGGAAACACCATATATTTT. The chain joins TRBV29-1 to TRBJ1-3; D uncertain. Trimming removed 7 bases at V and 4 bases at J, with 11 bases between. Germline lookup yields CDR1 SQVTM and CDR2 ANQGSEA. The CDR3 loop spans 12 amino acids.

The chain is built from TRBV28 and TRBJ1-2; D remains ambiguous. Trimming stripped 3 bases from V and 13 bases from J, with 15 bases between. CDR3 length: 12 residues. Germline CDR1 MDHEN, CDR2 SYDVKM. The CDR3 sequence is CASSFPAGRITF. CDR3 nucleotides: TGTGCCAGCAGTTTTCCGGCAGGCAGAATCACCTTC.

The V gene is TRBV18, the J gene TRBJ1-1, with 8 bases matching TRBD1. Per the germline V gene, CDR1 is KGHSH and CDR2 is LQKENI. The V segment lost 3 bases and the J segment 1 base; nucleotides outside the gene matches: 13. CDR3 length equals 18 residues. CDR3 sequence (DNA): TGTGCCAGCTCACCCCCTAGGACAGGGCTGGGAGGGAACACTGAAGCTTTCTTT. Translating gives CASSPPRTGLGGNTEAFF.

CDR3 DNA sequence: TGTGCCAGCAGCGTGGGACAGCACTACGAGCAGTACTTC. Its translation is CASSVGQHYEQYF. The V call is TRBV7-6, the J call TRBJ2-7, with 7 bases fitting TRBD1. V trimming: 5 bases; J trimming: 3 bases; junction bases outside the gene matches: 4. The CDR3 sequence is 13 residues long. From germline, CDR1 is SGHVS and CDR2 FNYEAQ.

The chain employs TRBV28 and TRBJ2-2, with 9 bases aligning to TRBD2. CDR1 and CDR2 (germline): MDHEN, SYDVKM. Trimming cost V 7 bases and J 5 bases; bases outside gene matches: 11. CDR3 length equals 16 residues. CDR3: CASNLAGGPRTGELFF. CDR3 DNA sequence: TGTGCCAGCAATCTCGCGGGAGGGCCTCGAACCGGGGAGCTGTTTTTT.

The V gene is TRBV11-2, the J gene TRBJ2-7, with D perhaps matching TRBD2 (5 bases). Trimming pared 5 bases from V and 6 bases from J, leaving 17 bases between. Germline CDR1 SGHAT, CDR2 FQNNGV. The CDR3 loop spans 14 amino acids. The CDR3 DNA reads TGTGCCAGCAGCCCCCGTCTAGCCGCCCGCGAGCAGTACTTC. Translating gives CASSPRLAAREQYF.

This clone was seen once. The CDR3 loop is CASSLALGRGWNTGELFF. In DNA, the CDR3 is TGTGCCAGCAGCTTAGCGCTAGGGCGGGGATGGAACACCGGGGAGCTGTTTTTT. The chain joins TRBV7-2 to TRBJ2-2, with D possibly TRBD2 on 6 matching bases. This CDR3 is built from 18 residues. Looked up from germline, CDR1 is SGHTA and CDR2 is FQGNSA. The V gene lost 0 bases and the J gene lost 1 base, with 15 bases spanning the gap. Full variable domain (rest looked up from reference TRBV7-2 and TRBJ2-2): GAGVSQSPSNKVTEKGKDVELRCDPISGHTALYWYRQSLGQGLEFLIYFQGNSAPDKSGLPSDRFSAERTGGSVSTLTIQRTQQEDSAVYLCASSLALGRGWNTGELFFGEGSRLTVL.

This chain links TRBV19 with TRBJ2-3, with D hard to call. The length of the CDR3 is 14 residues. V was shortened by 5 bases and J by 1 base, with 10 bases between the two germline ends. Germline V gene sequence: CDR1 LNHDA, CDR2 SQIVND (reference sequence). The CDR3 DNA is TGTGCCAGTAGTCCGCACAGAGGCACAGATACGCAGTATTTT. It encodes CASSPHRGTDTQYF.